Listed below are T cell receptor beta chains from one sample, sequenced in a study of T cells in Graves' hyperthyroidism and ophthalmopathy. TCRdb re-analysed the multiplex PCR reads in MiXCR, keeping a single row per CDR3 protein. The sample lists 600,000 to 650,000 distinct CDR3 sequences, under 25% occurring once. Sample: blood. The receptors shown here come from a young man with Graves' ophthalmopathy. The CDR3 runs from the conserved cysteine through the conserved F or W. D genes are given only for firm matches. Clone size appears in some rows only: once, few, many, or a class for an expanded clone.

v_gene: TRBV12-3/TRBV12-4; abundance: many; j_gene: TRBJ2-7; d_gene: -; CDR3aa: CASRSATDSYEQYF; CDR3nt: TGTGCCAGCAGGTCCGCGACAGATTCCTACGAGCAGTACTTC
v_gene: TRBV29-1; abundance: -; j_gene: TRBJ1-2; d_gene: -; CDR3aa: CSVESRNGYTF; CDR3nt: TGCAGCGTTGAGAGTCGGAATGGCTACACCTTC
v_gene: TRBV30; abundance: few; j_gene: TRBJ2-1; d_gene: -; CDR3aa: CAWSGLNNEQFF; CDR3nt: TGTGCCTGGAGTGGGCTAAACAATGAGCAGTTCTTC
v_gene: TRBV14; abundance: -; j_gene: TRBJ2-7; d_gene: TRBD2; CDR3aa: CASSQGASGRSYEQYF; CDR3nt: TGTGCCAGCAGCCAAGGGGCAAGCGGGAGATCCTACGAGCAGTACTTC
v_gene: TRBV5-1; abundance: -; j_gene: TRBJ2-7; d_gene: -; CDR3aa: CASSLEGSLGTYEQYF; CDR3nt: TGCGCCAGCAGCCTGGAGGGGAGTTTAGGGACCTACGAGCAGTACTTC
v_gene: TRBV19; abundance: -; j_gene: TRBJ2-7; d_gene: TRBD2; CDR3aa: CASSRGTGTSGAYEQYF; CDR3nt: TGTGCCAGTAGTAGAGGGACCGGGACTAGCGGGGCCTACGAGCAGTACTTC
v_gene: TRBV6-1; abundance: -; j_gene: TRBJ2-7; d_gene: TRBD2; CDR3aa: CASSKLAGVWSYEQYF; CDR3nt: TGTGCCAGCAGCAAACTAGCGGGAGTCTGGTCCTACGAGCAGTACTTC
v_gene: TRBV12-3/TRBV12-4; abundance: many; j_gene: TRBJ2-7; d_gene: -; CDR3aa: CASSSVYRDISYEQYF; CDR3nt: TGTGCCAGCAGTTCTGTATACAGGGACATTTCCTACGAGCAGTACTTC
v_gene: TRBV24-1; abundance: many; j_gene: TRBJ2-1; d_gene: -; CDR3aa: CATSDRILASNEQFF; CDR3nt: TGTGCCACCAGTGACCGTATACTAGCAAGCAATGAGCAGTTCTTC
v_gene: TRBV28; abundance: many; j_gene: TRBJ2-2; d_gene: -; CDR3aa: CASSPIGGTRNTGELFF; CDR3nt: TGTGCCAGCAGTCCCATTGGGGGGACACGGAACACCGGGGAGCTGTTTTTT
v_gene: TRBV4-1; abundance: few; j_gene: TRBJ1-1; d_gene: -; CDR3aa: CASSQDRGGANTEAFF; CDR3nt: TGCGCCAGCAGCCAAGATCGGGGAGGGGCGAACACTGAAGCTTTCTTT
v_gene: TRBV10-3; abundance: -; j_gene: TRBJ2-7; d_gene: TRBD2; CDR3aa: CAISTSGAYEQYF; CDR3nt: TGTGCCATCTCCACTAGCGGGGCCTACGAGCAGTACTTC
v_gene: TRBV7-3; abundance: few; j_gene: TRBJ2-1; d_gene: TRBD1; CDR3aa: CASSPGQGHSYNEQFF; CDR3nt: TGTGCCAGCAGCCCCGGACAGGGCCATTCCTACAATGAGCAGTTCTTC
v_gene: TRBV6-1; abundance: -; j_gene: TRBJ2-2; d_gene: -; CDR3aa: CASSLWGRNAGELFF; CDR3nt: TGTGCCAGCAGCCTTTGGGGGAGAAACGCCGGGGAGCTGTTTTTT
v_gene: TRBV3-1; abundance: many; j_gene: TRBJ1-5; d_gene: TRBD1; CDR3aa: CASSPGQGANQPQHF; CDR3nt: TGTGCCAGCAGCCCCGGCCAGGGGGCGAATCAGCCCCAGCATTTT
v_gene: TRBV28; abundance: many; j_gene: TRBJ2-7; d_gene: TRBD1; CDR3aa: CASSLSGTGTSYEQYF; CDR3nt: TGTGCCAGCAGTCTTTCCGGGACAGGGACCTCCTACGAGCAGTACTTC
v_gene: TRBV13; abundance: many; j_gene: TRBJ1-2; d_gene: -; CDR3aa: CASSLDRGVGYGYTF; CDR3nt: TGTGCCAGCAGCTTAGACCGGGGGGTAGGGTATGGCTACACCTTC
v_gene: TRBV27; abundance: -; j_gene: TRBJ2-1; d_gene: -; CDR3aa: CASKLGTYSDEQFF; CDR3nt: TGTGCCAGCAAATTGGGGACCTATAGTGATGAGCAGTTCTTC
v_gene: TRBV28; abundance: few; j_gene: TRBJ1-3; d_gene: -; CDR3aa: CAAGGDESSGNTIYF; CDR3nt: TGTGCCGCGGGGGGAGATGAGAGCTCTGGAAACACCATATATTTT
v_gene: TRBV3-1; abundance: -; j_gene: TRBJ1-1; d_gene: -; CDR3aa: CASSQEGAIMNTEAFF; CDR3nt: TGTGCCAGCAGCCAAGAAGGGGCCATAATGAACACTGAAGCTTTCTTT
v_gene: TRBV28; abundance: -; j_gene: TRBJ2-3; d_gene: TRBD2; CDR3aa: CASKRREGRTDTQYF; CDR3nt: TGTGCCAGCAAGCGGCGGGAGGGCCGAACAGATACGCAGTATTTT
v_gene: TRBV27; abundance: few; j_gene: TRBJ2-7; d_gene: TRBD2; CDR3aa: CASSLTSGSLYEQYF; CDR3nt: TGTGCCAGCAGTTTGACTAGCGGGAGCCTCTACGAGCAGTACTTC
v_gene: TRBV29-1; abundance: few; j_gene: TRBJ2-7; d_gene: TRBD1; CDR3aa: CSVEGGRGQGKDEQYF; CDR3nt: TGCAGCGTTGAAGGCGGGCGGGGACAGGGGAAGGACGAGCAGTACTTC
v_gene: TRBV30; abundance: -; j_gene: TRBJ2-5; d_gene: -; CDR3aa: CAWSVYGVETQYF; CDR3nt: TGTGCCTGGAGTGTCTACGGGGTGGAGACCCAGTACTTC
v_gene: TRBV6-1; abundance: many; j_gene: TRBJ2-2; d_gene: TRBD1; CDR3aa: CASSALGQGVTGELFF; CDR3nt: TGTGCCAGCAGTGCCCTAGGACAGGGCGTAACCGGGGAGCTGTTTTTT
v_gene: TRBV20-1; abundance: -; j_gene: TRBJ2-7; d_gene: -; CDR3aa: CSARRGWEGSYEQYF; CDR3nt: TGCAGTGCTAGGAGGGGGTGGGAGGGTTCCTACGAGCAGTACTTC
v_gene: TRBV6-2/TRBV6-3; abundance: -; j_gene: TRBJ1-3; d_gene: -; CDR3aa: CASRPGGRRSGNTIYF; CDR3nt: TGTGCCAGCAGACCCGGAGGAAGACGCTCTGGAAACACCATATATTTT
v_gene: TRBV14; abundance: few; j_gene: TRBJ2-3; d_gene: -; CDR3aa: CASSQDAGRDTQYF; CDR3nt: TGTGCCAGCAGCCAAGACGCCGGTAGAGATACGCAGTATTTT
v_gene: TRBV28; abundance: many; j_gene: TRBJ2-5; d_gene: -; CDR3aa: CASSPGALGRDAETQYF; CDR3nt: TGTGCCAGCAGTCCAGGGGCTCTGGGTCGGGATGCGGAGACCCAGTACTTC
v_gene: TRBV6-6; abundance: few; j_gene: TRBJ2-7; d_gene: TRBD2; CDR3aa: CASSYDGGYYEQYF; CDR3nt: TGTGCCAGCAGTTACGACGGGGGGTACTACGAGCAGTACTTC
v_gene: TRBV2; abundance: few; j_gene: TRBJ1-1; d_gene: -; CDR3aa: CVSISRQGNTEAFF; CDR3nt: TGTGTCAGCATTTCAAGGCAGGGGAACACTGAAGCTTTCTTT
v_gene: TRBV7-9; abundance: many; j_gene: TRBJ1-1; d_gene: -; CDR3aa: CASSPNNNMNTEAFF; CDR3nt: TGTGCCAGCAGCCCGAATAATAATATGAACACTGAAGCTTTCTTT
v_gene: TRBV7-9; abundance: few; j_gene: TRBJ2-1; d_gene: TRBD2; CDR3aa: CASSARAGGGDEQFF; CDR3nt: TGTGCCAGCAGCGCCCGCGCGGGAGGAGGTGATGAGCAGTTCTTC
v_gene: TRBV12-3/TRBV12-4; abundance: -; j_gene: TRBJ2-7; d_gene: TRBD1; CDR3aa: CASRPGTGPTYEQYF; CDR3nt: TGTGCCAGCAGACCCGGGACAGGGCCCACCTACGAGCAGTACTTC
v_gene: TRBV28; abundance: -; j_gene: TRBJ1-3; d_gene: TRBD1; CDR3aa: CASSTTSGQPLSFSGNTIYF; CDR3nt: TGTGCCAGCAGCACCACCTCGGGACAGCCACTATCATTCTCTGGAAACACCATATATTTT
v_gene: TRBV7-2; abundance: few; j_gene: TRBJ2-5; d_gene: -; CDR3aa: CASSLDGMRYWDF; CDR3nt: TGTGCCAGCAGCTTAGATGGGATGCGATACTGGGACTTC
v_gene: TRBV20-1; abundance: few; j_gene: TRBJ1-1; d_gene: -; CDR3aa: CSATPEGTMNTEAFF; CDR3nt: TGCAGTGCTACCCCGGAGGGGACCATGAACACTGAAGCTTTCTTT
v_gene: TRBV20-1; abundance: few; j_gene: TRBJ2-1; d_gene: -; CDR3aa: CSARGARGGLGNEQFF; CDR3nt: TGCAGTGCTAGAGGGGCAAGGGGCGGGTTGGGAAATGAGCAGTTCTTC
v_gene: TRBV2; abundance: few; j_gene: TRBJ1-2; d_gene: -; CDR3aa: CASSNIGRPNYGYTF; CDR3nt: TGTGCCAGCAGCAATATAGGACGACCTAACTATGGCTACACCTTC
v_gene: TRBV11-2; abundance: many; j_gene: TRBJ2-7; d_gene: -; CDR3aa: CASTVTGYEQYF; CDR3nt: TGTGCCAGCACCGTCACTGGCTACGAGCAGTACTTC